This T cell receptor (beta chain) comes out of a study of T cells expressing NK-cell markers. 5'RACE template switching with UMIs produced the TCR beta cDNA. TCRdb re-analyzed the 5' RACE reads; it lists each CDR3 protein once, without DNA. The sample is made up of fewer than 300,000 distinct CDR3 sequences, and the top ten hold around 4.3% of it. CDR3 length equals 15 residues. Germline V gives CDR1 SQVTM, CDR2 ANQGSEA. The chain couples TRBV29-1 to TRBJ2-3; with no DNA, the TCRdb D assignment of TRBD2 cannot be verified. Sequenced input: blood T cells: a sorted CD56 or NKG2C T cell subset, CD4+ or CD8+ T cells, or bulk PBMC T cells (not recorded which). The clonotype comes from a woman between 18 and 70 years old in good health. CDR3 residues: CSDILAGDLTDTQYF.